These 3 T cell receptor beta chains came from one sample sequenced in a study of blood T cell repertoires in COVID-19. The method was immunoSEQ multiplex PCR; TCRdb's version includes in-frame clones alone and lacks a portion of them. This sample has 150,000 to 200,000 clones, with under 85% found just once. The sample consisted of peripheral blood. The receptors shown here come from a human donor in a cohort sampled during active COVID-19.

This clone showed up just a few times. The gene calls are TRBV7-9 and TRBJ1-6; 9 positions match TRBD1. The CDR3 spans 16 residues. V shed 1 base, J shed 9 bases, and the junction held 7 bases outside the gene matches. Germline assignment: CDR1 SEHNR and CDR2 FQNEAQ (reference sequence). The CDR3 DNA reads TGTGCCAGCAGCTTAGTGTCCGGGACAGGGAGTTCACCCCTCCACTTT. Its protein is CASSLVSGTGSSPLHF.

V usage is TRBV4-1 and J usage is TRBJ1-3; D is perhaps TRBD1 (5 bases). This CDR3 has 15 residues. CDR1 is MGHRA, CDR2 YSYEKL, per germline. The germline V and J ends were trimmed by 1 base and 3 bases, with 10 bases remaining between them. CDR3 region: CASSQAARDGNTIYF. The CDR3 DNA is TGCGCCAGCAGCCAAGCCGCCAGGGATGGAAACACCATATATTTT.

This clone showed up just a few times. The CDR3 spells CASSLNTMASGAHEQFF. CDR3 DNA: TGTGCCAGCTCCCTCAACACCATGGCTAGCGGGGCGCATGAGCAGTTCTTC. The rearrangement joins TRBV18 to TRBJ2-1; the match to TRBD2 covers 9 bases. Trimming removed 6 bases from V and 8 bases from J; junction bases left unmatched: 17. Per germline, CDR1 KGHSH and CDR2 LQKENI. CDR3 size: 17 residues.